Each of the 23 T cell receptor beta chains below was sequenced from the same sample in a study of Ad26.COV2.S vaccination and SARS-CoV-2 variants. The repertoire was sequenced with immunoSEQ multiplex PCR; TCRdb's copy has only in-frame clones and lacks some. Of over 110,000 clones in the sample, roughly 88% were seen once. This specimen consisted of peripheral blood, obtained after recovery from COVID-19. The receptor set was obtained from a human donor who had recovered from COVID-19.

The gene calls are TRBV30 and TRBJ1-4, with a possible D match to TRBD1 (5 bases). Germline CDR1 and CDR2: GTSNPN and SVGIG (reference sequence). V lost 2 bases to trimming and J lost 4 bases, with 8 bases between them. This CDR3 has 13 amino acids. For the CDR3, the DNA is TGTGCCTGGAGTCCGCAGGGTAATGAAAAACTGTTTTTT. This codes for CAWSPQGNEKLFF.

J is TRBJ1-3 and V is TRBV7-2, with D unclear. Trimming took 2 bases from V and 3 from J, leaving 14 bases between them. This CDR3 region has 16 residues. Looked up from germline, CDR1 is SGHTA and CDR2 is FQGNSA. CDR3 nucleotide sequence: TGTGCCAGCAGCTTAAGTCGCGTCTCTGGTGGAAACACCATATATTTT. This translates into CASSLSRVSGGNTIYF.

J is TRBJ2-2 and V is TRBV28; maybe TRBD1 (5 bases). Germline CDR1 and CDR2: MDHEN and SYDVKM. V lost 2 bases to trimming and J lost 7 bases, with 11 bases between them. CDR3 length: 14 residues. In nucleotides, the CDR3 is TGTGCCAGCAGTTTAGGCAGGGTGGACGGGGAGCTGTTTTTT. Protein product: CASSLGRVDGELFF.

This chain connects TRBV5-6 to TRBJ2-1; no reliable D call. CDR1 and CDR2 (germline): SGHDT, YYEEEE. The CDR3 is made up of 17 amino acids. Trimming cost V 3 bases and J 5 bases, with 21 bases left between them. The CDR3 DNA is TGTGCCAGCAGCTCTCAGGCAGCTTGGGTCGACGACAATGAGCAGTTCTTC. It specifies CASSSQAAWVDDNEQFF.

V and J are TRBV6-2 or TRBV6-3 and TRBJ1-5, with D hard to call. The CDR3 length is 14 residues. In germline, CDR1 is MNHEY, CDR2 SVGEGT. Trimming shortened V by 0 bases and J by 6 bases, and 9 bases separated the two germline ends. Here the CDR3 reads CASSYSAGVQPQHF. In DNA, the CDR3 is TGTGCCAGCAGTTACTCTGCCGGGGTTCAGCCCCAGCATTTT.

The chain links TRBV30 to TRBJ2-2, with D possibly being TRBD1 or TRBD2 (6 bases each). Germline CDR1 and CDR2: GTSNPN and SVGIG (reference sequence). The CDR3 spans 13 residues. As DNA, the CDR3 is TGTGCACTGGTGGGGGGCTACACCGGGGAGCTGTTTTTT. Translating it yields CALVGGYTGELFF.

V usage is TRBV7-8 and J usage is TRBJ2-7, with TRBD1 as a possible D gene (5 bases). Trimming pared 1 base from V and 2 bases from J, leaving 24 bases between. The germline V gene has CDR1 SGHVS and CDR2 FQNEAQ. This CDR3 spans 19 amino acids. The CDR3 protein is CASSLEAGPTRRAAYEQYF. DNA for the CDR3: TGTGCCAGCAGCTTAGAGGCAGGGCCAACCCGTAGGGCCGCCTACGAGCAGTACTTC.

V is TRBV4-1 and J is TRBJ1-5, with D hard to call. V was pared by 1 base and J by 7 bases, with 14 bases between. The CDR3 is 15 residues long. In germline, CDR1 is MGHRA, CDR2 YSYEKL. The CDR3 reads CASSQGPEGGQPQHF. For the CDR3, the DNA is TGCGCCAGCAGCCAAGGGCCGGAGGGAGGCCAGCCCCAGCATTTT.

This chain joins TRBV9 and TRBJ2-4, with TRBD1 matching 7 bases. V dropped 3 bases and J dropped 7; count of bases not matched to a gene: 7. CDR3 length: 14 residues. The germline V gene encodes CDR1 SGDLS and CDR2 YYNGEE. CDR3 nucleotides: TGTGCCAGCAGCGAGACAGGGTTGGAGAACATTCAGTACTTC. The encoded protein is CASSETGLENIQYF.

The CDR3, as DNA: TGTGCCAGTAGTATTCGTCGACTGGGGAACACTGAAGCTTTCTTT. It is translated as CASSIRRLGNTEAFF. This rearrangement joins TRBV19 to TRBJ1-1; D is unresolved. The CDR3 is 15 residues long. Germline CDR1 LNHDA, CDR2 SQIVND (reference sequence). V lost 3 bases to trimming and J lost 1 base, with 12 bases between them.

The rearrangement links TRBV10-2 to TRBJ1-5; TRBD1 matches at 7 bases. The CDR3 runs 13 residues. V lost 5 bases to trimming and J lost 6 bases; unmatched junction nucleotides: 4. Germline-derived CDR1 and CDR2 are WSHSY and SAAADI. The CDR3 region is CASSQGVSQPQHF. In DNA form, the CDR3 reads TGCGCCAGCAGTCAGGGGGTCAGTCAGCCCCAGCATTTT.

V usage is TRBV6-5 and J usage is TRBJ2-7, with D uncertain. CDR3 length: 10 residues. CDR1 and CDR2 from the germline V gene are MNHEY and SVGAGI. Trimming took 8 bases from V and 3 from J, leaving 5 bases between them. The CDR3 loop is CASASYEQYF. CDR3 nucleotide sequence: TGTGCCAGCGCTAGCTACGAGCAGTACTTC.

This chain connects TRBV6-5 to TRBJ2-2; D may be TRBD1 or TRBD2 (5 bases each). CDR3 length: 15 residues. Trimming pared 6 bases from V and 5 bases from J, leaving 16 bases between. From germline, CDR1 is MNHEY and CDR2 SVGAGI. The CDR3 DNA sequence: TGTGCCAGCAGCCGGGACCCGGTTACAACCGGGGAGCTGTTTTTT. Translating it yields CASSRDPVTTGELFF.

This clone was found a few times. The sample contains more than one DNA sequence encoding this CDR3. The chain uses TRBV14 and TRBJ1-1, with D perhaps TRBD1 (5 bases). The V gene lost 1 base and the J gene lost 0 bases, with 6 bases spanning the gap. Germline V gene sequence: CDR1 SGHDN, CDR2 FVKESK. CDR3 size: 14 residues. CDR3 sequence: CASSQAGMNTEAFF. The CDR3 region has the DNA TGTGCCAGCAGCCAAGCAGGGATGAACACTGAAGCTTTCTTT. The full variable domain, with the rest looked up from reference TRBV14 and TRBJ1-1, is EAGVTQFPSHSVIEKGQTVTLRCDPISGHDNLYWYRRVMGKEIKFLLHFVKESKQDESGMPNNRFLAERTGGTYSTLKVQPAELEDSGVYFCASSQAGMNTEAFFGQGTRLTVV.

The chain is built from TRBV28 and TRBJ1-1, with D tentatively TRBD1 (6 bases). Trimming stripped 3 bases from V and 5 bases from J, with 16 bases between. This CDR3 spans 15 amino acids. Germline loops: CDR1 MDHEN, CDR2 SYDVKM. CDR3 loop: CASSFSGRGATEAFF. The CDR3 bases are TGTGCCAGCAGTTTTAGCGGCAGGGGAGCGACTGAAGCTTTCTTT.

V gene TRBV6-1 combines with J gene TRBJ1-2; D ambiguous. Germline assignment: CDR1 MNHNS and CDR2 SASEGT. This CDR3 has 15 residues. Trimming removed 2 bases from V and 4 bases from J, with 14 bases in between. The CDR3: CASSESYSPLYGYTF. The CDR3 coding sequence is TGTGCCAGCAGTGAATCGTACAGCCCCCTCTATGGCTACACCTTC.

The rearrangement uses TRBV5-1 and TRBJ1-1, with 11 nucleotides matching TRBD1. Germline CDR1 and CDR2: SGHRS and YFSETQ. The CDR3 is 15 residues long. Unmatched junction bases numbered 4, after V lost 3 bases and J lost 3 bases. Written as DNA, the CDR3 is TGCGCCAGCAGCTGGACAGGGGGCGCGGACACTGAAGCTTTCTTT. Its translation: CASSWTGGADTEAFF.

The chain joins TRBV3-1 (or the pseudogene TRBV3-2) to TRBJ1-6; weak D call: TRBD1 (5 bases). V shed 7 bases and J shed 7 bases, with 11 bases lying between them. Germline CDR1 is LGHDT and CDR2 is YNNKEL (reference sequence). CDR3 size: 13 residues. The CDR3 reads CASKGRGNSPLHF. In DNA, the CDR3 is TGTGCCAGCAAGGGGCGGGGAAATTCACCCCTCCACTTT.

This clone has more than one count but fewer than ten. The rearrangement joins TRBV18 to TRBJ2-3, with D perhaps TRBD1 (5 bases). V gave up 8 bases and J gave up 3 bases, with 15 bases separating them. The CDR3 has 14 amino acids. The germline gives CDR1 KGHSH, CDR2 LQKENI. The CDR3: CASQSGKRTDTQYF. The CDR3 DNA reads TGTGCCAGCCAATCAGGGAAGAGGACAGATACGCAGTATTTT.

This chain connects TRBV2 to TRBJ1-4; possible D gene TRBD1, 5 bases. The CDR3 spans 14 residues. In germline, CDR1 is SNHLY, CDR2 FYNNEI. The V gene lost 10 bases and the J gene lost 6 bases, with 18 bases spanning the gap. In DNA, the CDR3 is TGTGCCACTACCGAGAGGGGAAGGCATGAAAAACTGTTTTTT. As protein: CATTERGRHEKLFF.

This clone was found once. The chain couples TRBV5-8 to TRBJ1-1; D might be TRBD1 (5 bases). CDR1 is SGHTS, CDR2 YDEGEE, per germline. V lost 2 bases to trimming and J lost 0 bases, with 17 bases between them. This CDR3 comprises 17 residues. The chain's CDR3 is CASSFWGRGEVNTEAFF. CDR3 coding DNA: TGTGCCAGCAGCTTCTGGGGTAGGGGCGAGGTGAACACTGAAGCTTTCTTT.

The chain carries TRBV2 and TRBJ1-1; D is perhaps TRBD1 (6 bases). Germline V lookup: CDR1 SNHLY, CDR2 FYNNEI. The ends were cut back, 4 bases at V and 1 base at J, with 13 bases in the middle. The CDR3 covers 15 residues. The CDR3 reads CASSGLWGANTEAFF. CDR3 bases: TGTGCCAGCAGTGGTTTATGGGGGGCGAACACTGAAGCTTTCTTT.

This clone came up a few times. This chain uses TRBV19 with TRBJ2-3, with D possibly TRBD1 on 5 matching bases. Germline values: CDR1 LNHDA, CDR2 SQIVND (reference sequence). The V end lost 4 bases, the J end lost 6 bases, and 14 bases lay between the germline ends. The CDR3 totals 14 residues. The DNA for the CDR3 is TGTGCCAGTAGTACGACAGCCGCTAGGGATACGCAGTATTTT. It encodes CASSTTAARDTQYF. Using reference TRBV19 and TRBJ2-3 for the parts outside the CDR3, the full variable domain is DGGITQSPKYLFRKEGQNVTLSCEQNLNHDAMYWYRQDPGQGLRLIYYSQIVNDFQKGDIAEGYSVSREKKESFPLTVTSAQKNPTAFYLCASSTTAARDTQYFGPGTRLTVL.